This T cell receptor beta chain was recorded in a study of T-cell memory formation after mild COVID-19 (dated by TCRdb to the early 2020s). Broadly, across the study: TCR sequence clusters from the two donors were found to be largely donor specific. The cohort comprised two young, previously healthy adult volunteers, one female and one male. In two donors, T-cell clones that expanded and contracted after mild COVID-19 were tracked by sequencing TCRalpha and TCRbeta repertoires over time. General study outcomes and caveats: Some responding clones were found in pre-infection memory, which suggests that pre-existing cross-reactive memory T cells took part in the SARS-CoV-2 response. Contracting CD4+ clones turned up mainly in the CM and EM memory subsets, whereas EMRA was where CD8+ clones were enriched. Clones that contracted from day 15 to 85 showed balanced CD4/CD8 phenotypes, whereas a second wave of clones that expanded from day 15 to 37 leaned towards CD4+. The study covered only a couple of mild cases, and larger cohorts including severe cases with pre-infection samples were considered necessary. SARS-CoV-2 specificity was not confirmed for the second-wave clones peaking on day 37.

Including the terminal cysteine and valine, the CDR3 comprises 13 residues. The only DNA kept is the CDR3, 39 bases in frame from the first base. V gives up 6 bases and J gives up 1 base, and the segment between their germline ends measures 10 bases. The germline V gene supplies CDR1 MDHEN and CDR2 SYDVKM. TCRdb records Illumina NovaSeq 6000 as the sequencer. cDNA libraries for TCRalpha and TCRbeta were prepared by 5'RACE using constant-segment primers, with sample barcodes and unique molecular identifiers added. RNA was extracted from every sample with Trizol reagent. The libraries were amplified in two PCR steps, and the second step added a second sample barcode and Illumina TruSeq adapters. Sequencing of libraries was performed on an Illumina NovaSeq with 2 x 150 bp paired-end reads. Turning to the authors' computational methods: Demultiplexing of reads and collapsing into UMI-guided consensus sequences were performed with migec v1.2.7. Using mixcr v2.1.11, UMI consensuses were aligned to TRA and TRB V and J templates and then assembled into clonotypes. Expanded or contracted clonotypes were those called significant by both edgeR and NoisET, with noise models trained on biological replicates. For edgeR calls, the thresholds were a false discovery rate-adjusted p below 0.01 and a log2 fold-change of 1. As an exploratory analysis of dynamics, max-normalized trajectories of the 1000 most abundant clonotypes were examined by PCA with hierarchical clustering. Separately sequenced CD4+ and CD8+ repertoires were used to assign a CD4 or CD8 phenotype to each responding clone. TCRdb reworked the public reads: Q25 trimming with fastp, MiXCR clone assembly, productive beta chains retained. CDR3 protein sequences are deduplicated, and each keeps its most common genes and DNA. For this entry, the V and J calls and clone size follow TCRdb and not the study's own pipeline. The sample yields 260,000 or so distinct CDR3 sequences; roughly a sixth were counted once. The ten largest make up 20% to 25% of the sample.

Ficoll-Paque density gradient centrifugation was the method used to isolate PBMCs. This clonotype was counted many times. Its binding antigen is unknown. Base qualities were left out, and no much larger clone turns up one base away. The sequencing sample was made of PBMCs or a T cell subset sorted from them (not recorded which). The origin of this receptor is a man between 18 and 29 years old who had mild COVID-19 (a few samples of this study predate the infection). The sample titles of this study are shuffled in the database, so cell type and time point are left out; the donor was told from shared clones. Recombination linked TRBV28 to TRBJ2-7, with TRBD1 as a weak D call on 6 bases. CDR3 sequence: CASSPGQSYEQYV. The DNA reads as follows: TGTGCCAGCAGCCCCGGACAGTCCTACGAGCAGTACGTC.